This TCR beta chain was profiled in a study of cytomegalovirus exposure and HLA in healthy donors. The PCR was carried out with 60 Vbeta primers and 13 Jbeta primers. Repertoires were generated with immunoSEQ multiplex PCR, while TCRdb's copy carries only in-frame clones and drops some. Among roughly 120,000 clones listed, roughly 82% were seen once. V was cut by 1 base and J by 2 bases, with 9 bases left in between. Per germline, CDR1 SEHNR and CDR2 FQNEAQ (reference sequence). There are 14 residues in the CDR3. The chain links TRBV7-9 to TRBJ2-7; D gene ambiguous. This clonotype was obtained from a woman aged 40 to 50 in good health and CMV-seropositive. The sample was PBMCs. The CDR3 nucleotides read TGTGCCAGCAGCTTAGTCTGGGCACCCTACGAGCAGTACTTC. As protein: CASSLVWAPYEQYF.